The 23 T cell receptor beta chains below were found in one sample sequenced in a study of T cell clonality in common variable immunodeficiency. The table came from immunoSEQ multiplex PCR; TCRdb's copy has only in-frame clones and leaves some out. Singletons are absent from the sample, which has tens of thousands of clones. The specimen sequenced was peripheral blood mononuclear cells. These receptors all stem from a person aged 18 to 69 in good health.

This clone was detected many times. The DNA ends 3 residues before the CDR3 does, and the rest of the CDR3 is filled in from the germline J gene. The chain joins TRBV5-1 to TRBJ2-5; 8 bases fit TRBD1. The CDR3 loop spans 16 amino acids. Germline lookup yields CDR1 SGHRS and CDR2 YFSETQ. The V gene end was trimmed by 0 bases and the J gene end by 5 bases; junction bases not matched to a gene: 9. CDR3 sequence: CASSLAPQGAGETQYF. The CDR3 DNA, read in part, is TGCGCCAGCAGCTTGGCCCCGCAGGGGGCAGGCGAGACC.

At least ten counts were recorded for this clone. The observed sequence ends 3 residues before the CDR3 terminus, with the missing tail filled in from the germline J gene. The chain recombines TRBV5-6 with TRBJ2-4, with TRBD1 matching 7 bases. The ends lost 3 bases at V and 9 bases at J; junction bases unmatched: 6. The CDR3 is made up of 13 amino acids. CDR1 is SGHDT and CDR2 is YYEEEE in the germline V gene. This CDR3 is CASSYRGQGIQYF. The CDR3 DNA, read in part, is TGTGCCAGCAGCTACAGGGGCCAAGGCATT.

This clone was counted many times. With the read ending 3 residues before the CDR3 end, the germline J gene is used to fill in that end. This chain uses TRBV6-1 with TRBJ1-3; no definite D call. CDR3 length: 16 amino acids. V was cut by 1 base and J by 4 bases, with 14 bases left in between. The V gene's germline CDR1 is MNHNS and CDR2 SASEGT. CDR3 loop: CASSEDPGYRGNTIYF. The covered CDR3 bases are TGTGCCAGCAGTGAAGATCCTGGCTACAGAGGAAACACC.

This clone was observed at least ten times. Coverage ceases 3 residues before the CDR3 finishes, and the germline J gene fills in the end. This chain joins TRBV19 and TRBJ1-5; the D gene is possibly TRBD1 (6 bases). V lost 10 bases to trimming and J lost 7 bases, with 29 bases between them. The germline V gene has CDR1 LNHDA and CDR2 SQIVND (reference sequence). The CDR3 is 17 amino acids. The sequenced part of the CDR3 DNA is TGTGCCACCCTGGACCAAAGGGGGGGGCTGGTCGGGCAGCCC. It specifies CATLDQRGGLVGQP. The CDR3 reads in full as CATLDQRGGLVGQPQHF. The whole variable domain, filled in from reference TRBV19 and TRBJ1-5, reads DGGITQSPKYLFRKEGQNVTLSCEQNLNHDAMYWYRQDPGQGLRLIYYSQIVNDFQKGDIAEGYSVSREKKESFPLTVTSAQKNPTAFYLCATLDQRGGLVGQPQHFGDGTRLSIL.

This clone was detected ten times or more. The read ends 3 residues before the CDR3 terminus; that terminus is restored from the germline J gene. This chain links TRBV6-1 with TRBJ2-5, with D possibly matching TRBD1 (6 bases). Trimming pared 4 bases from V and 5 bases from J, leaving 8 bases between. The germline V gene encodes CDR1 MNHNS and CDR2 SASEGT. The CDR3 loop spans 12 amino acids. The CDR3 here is CASSARGETQYF. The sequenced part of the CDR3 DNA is TGTGCCAGCAGTGCTAGGGGGGAGACC.

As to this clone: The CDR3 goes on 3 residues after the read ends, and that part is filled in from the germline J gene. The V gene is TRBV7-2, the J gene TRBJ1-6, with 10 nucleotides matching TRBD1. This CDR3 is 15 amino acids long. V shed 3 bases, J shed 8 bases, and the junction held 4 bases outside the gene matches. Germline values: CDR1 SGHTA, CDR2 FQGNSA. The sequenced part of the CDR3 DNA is TGTGCCAGCAGCTTCGGACAGGGGGACTATTCACCC. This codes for CASSFGQGDYSP. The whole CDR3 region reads CASSFGQGDYSPLHF.

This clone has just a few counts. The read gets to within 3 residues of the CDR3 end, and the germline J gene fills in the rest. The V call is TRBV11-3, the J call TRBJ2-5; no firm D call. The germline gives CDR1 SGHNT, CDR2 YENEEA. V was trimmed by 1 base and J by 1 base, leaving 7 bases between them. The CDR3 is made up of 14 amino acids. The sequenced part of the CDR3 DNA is TGTGCCAGCAGCTTAGGTCACGGCCAAGAGACC. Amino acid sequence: CASSLGHGQET. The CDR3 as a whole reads CASSLGHGQETQYF. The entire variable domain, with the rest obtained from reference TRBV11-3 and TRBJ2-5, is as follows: EAGVVQSPRYKIIEKKQPVAFWCNPISGHNTLYWYLQNLGQGPELLIRYENEEAVDDSQLPKDRFSAERLKGVDSTLKIQPAELGDSAVYLCASSLGHGQETQYFGPGTRLLVL.

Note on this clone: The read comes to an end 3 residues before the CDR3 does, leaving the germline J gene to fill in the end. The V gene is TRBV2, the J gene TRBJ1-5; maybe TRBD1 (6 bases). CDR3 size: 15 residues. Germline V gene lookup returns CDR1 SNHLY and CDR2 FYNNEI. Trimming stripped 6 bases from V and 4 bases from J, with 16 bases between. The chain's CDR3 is CASRYTQGENQPQHF. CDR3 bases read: TGTGCCAGCAGGTACACACAGGGTGAGAATCAGCCC.

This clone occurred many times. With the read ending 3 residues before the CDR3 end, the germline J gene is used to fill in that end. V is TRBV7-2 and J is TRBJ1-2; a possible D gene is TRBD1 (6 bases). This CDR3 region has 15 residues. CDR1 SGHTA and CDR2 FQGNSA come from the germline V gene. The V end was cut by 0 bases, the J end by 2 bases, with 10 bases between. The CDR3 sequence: CASSLAPGENYGYTF. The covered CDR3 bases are TGTGCCAGCAGCTTAGCGCCAGGGGAGAACTATGGC.

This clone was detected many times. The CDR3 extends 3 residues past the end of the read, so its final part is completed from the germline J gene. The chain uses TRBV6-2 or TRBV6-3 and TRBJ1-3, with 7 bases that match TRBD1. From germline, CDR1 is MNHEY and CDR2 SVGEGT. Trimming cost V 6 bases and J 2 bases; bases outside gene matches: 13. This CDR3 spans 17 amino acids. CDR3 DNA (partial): TGTGCCAGCAGCGAGACCGGGACAGCGCCTCCTGGAAACACC. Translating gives CASSETGTAPPGNT. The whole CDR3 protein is CASSETGTAPPGNTIYF.

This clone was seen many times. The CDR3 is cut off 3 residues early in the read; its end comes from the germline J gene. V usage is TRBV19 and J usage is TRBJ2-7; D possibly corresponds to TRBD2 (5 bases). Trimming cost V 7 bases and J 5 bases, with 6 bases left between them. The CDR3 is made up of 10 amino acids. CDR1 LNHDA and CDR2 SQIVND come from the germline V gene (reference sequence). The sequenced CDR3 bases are TGTGCCAGTATGAGGGACGAG. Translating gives CASMRDE. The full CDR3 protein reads CASMRDEQYF.

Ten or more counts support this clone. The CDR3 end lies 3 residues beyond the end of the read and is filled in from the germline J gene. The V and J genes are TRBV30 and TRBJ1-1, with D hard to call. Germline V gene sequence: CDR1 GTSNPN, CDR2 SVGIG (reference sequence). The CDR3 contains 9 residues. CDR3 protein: CAWSVAAFF. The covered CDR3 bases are TGTGCCTGGAGTGTAGCG.

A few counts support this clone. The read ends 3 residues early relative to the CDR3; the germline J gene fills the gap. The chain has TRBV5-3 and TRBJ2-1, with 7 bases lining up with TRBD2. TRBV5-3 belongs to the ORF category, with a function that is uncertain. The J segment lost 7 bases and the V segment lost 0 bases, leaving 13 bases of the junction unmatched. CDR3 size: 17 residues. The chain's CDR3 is CARSLEGGSGNPNEQFF. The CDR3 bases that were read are TGTGCCAGAAGCTTGGAGGGCGGGAGCGGTAATCCAAATGAG.

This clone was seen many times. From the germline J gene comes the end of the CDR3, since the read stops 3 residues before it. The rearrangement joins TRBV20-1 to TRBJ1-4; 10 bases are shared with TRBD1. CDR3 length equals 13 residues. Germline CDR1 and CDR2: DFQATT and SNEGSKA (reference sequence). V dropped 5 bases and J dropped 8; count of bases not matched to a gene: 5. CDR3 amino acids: CSASRTGGEKLFF. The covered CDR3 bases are TGCAGTGCTTCCCGGACAGGGGGGGAAAAA.

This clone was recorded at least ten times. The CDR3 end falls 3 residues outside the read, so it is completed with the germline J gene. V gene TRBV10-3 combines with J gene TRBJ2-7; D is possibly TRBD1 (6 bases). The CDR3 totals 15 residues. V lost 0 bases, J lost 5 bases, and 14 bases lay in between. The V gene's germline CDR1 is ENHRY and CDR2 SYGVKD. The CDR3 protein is CAISESQGLRHEQYF. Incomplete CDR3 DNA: TGTGCCATCAGTGAGTCTCAGGGGTTAAGGCACGAG.

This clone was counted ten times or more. The CDR3 sequence: CASSLRGQGYEQYF. The CDR3 DNA, read in part, is TGTGCCAGCAGCTTACGAGGACAGGGATACGAG. The chain combines TRBV7-8 with TRBJ2-7; 8 bases match TRBD1. The CDR3 end falls 3 residues outside the read, so it is completed with the germline J gene. The CDR3 has 14 amino acids. From germline, CDR1 is SGHVS and CDR2 FQNEAQ. With 2 bases clipped from V and 4 bases from J, the junction kept 4 bases outside the gene matches.

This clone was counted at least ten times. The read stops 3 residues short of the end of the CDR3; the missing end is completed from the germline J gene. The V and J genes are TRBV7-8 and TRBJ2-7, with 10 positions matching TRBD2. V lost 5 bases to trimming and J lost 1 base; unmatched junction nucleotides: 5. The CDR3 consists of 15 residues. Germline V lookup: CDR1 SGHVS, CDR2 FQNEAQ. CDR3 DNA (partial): TGTGCCAGCAGCGACCGGACTAGCGGTTCCTACGAG. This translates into CASSDRTSGSYE. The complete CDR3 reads CASSDRTSGSYEQYF.

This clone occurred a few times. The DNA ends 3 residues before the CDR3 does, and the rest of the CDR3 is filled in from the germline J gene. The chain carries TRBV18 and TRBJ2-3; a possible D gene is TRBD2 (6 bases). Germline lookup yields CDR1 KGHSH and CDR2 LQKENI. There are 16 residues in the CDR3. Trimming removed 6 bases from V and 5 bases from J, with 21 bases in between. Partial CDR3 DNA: TGTGCCAGCTCGTCAACGACGAGGGGAGGAGGAGATACG. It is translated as CASSSTTRGGGDT. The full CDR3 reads CASSSTTRGGGDTQYF.

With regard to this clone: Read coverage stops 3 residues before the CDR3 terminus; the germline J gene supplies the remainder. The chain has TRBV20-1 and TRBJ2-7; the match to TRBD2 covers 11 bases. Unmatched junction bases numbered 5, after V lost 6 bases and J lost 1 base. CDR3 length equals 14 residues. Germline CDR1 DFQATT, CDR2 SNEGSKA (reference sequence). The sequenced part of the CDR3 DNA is TGCAGTGCCCAAGGACTAGCGGGTTCCTACGAG. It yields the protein CSAQGLAGSYE. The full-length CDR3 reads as CSAQGLAGSYEQYF.

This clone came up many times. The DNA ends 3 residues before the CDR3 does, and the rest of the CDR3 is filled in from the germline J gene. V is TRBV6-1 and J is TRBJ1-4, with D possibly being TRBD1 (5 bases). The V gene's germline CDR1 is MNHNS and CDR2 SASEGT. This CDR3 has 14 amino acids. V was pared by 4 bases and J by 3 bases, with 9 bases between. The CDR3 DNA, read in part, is TGTGCCAGCAGTGGGGGCGGGGCTAATGAAAAA. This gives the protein CASSGGGANEK. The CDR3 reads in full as CASSGGGANEKLFF.

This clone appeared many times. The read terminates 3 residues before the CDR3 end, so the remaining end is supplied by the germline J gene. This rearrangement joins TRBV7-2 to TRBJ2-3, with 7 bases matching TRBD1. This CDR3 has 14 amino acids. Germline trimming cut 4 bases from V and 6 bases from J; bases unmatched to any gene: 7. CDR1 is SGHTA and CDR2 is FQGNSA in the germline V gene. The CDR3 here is CASSYTRDSDTQYF. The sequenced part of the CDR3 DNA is TGTGCCAGCAGCTATACTCGGGACAGCGATACG.

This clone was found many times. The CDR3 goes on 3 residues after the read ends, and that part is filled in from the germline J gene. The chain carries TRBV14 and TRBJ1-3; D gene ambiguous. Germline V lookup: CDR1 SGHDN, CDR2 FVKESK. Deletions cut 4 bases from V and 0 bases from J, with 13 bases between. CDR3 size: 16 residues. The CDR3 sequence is CASSPNLEISGNTIYF. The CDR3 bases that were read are TGTGCCAGCAGCCCCAACCTAGAGATCTCTGGAAACACC.

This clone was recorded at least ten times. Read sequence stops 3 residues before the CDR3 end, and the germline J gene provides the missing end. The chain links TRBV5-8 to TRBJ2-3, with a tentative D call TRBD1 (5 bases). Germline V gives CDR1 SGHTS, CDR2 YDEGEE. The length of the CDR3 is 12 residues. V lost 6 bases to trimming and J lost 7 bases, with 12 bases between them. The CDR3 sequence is CASTVVGHTQYF. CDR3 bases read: TGTGCCAGCACCGTAGTGGGGCATACG.